These 6 T cell receptor beta chains share one sample of origin, sequenced in a study of cytomegalovirus exposure and HLA in healthy donors. Vbeta (60) and Jbeta (13) primers were used in the PCR. Sequencing was performed with immunoSEQ multiplex PCR; in TCRdb, only in-frame clones are kept and a portion is missing. There are some 110,000 clones in the sample; under 85% occur only once, and roughly 1.2% lies in the top ten. Sequences were obtained from PBMCs. The receptor set was obtained from a man in his forties or fifties in good health and CMV-seronegative.

The V and J genes are TRBV29-1 and TRBJ2-4; 9 positions match TRBD1. V lost 6 bases, J lost 7 bases, and 7 bases stayed unmatched. CDR3 length equals 13 residues. CDR1 and CDR2 from the germline V gene are SQVTM and ANQGSEA. Here the CDR3 DNA reads TGCAGCGTCAGGACAGGGGACGATAACATTCAGTACTTC. It encodes CSVRTGDDNIQYF.

This clone was recorded once. This rearrangement joins TRBV15 to TRBJ1-2; TRBD1 is a possible D gene (6 bases). Trimming cost V 3 bases and J 4 bases, with 15 bases left between them. The CDR3 covers 15 residues. Germline V gene lookup returns CDR1 LNHNV and CDR2 YYDKDF (reference sequence). The CDR3 reads CATSRVGAHGYGYTF. The CDR3 nucleotides are TGTGCCACCAGCAGGGTGGGGGCTCACGGCTATGGCTACACCTTC.

The V and J genes are TRBV6-5 and TRBJ2-1, with TRBD2 as a possible D gene (6 bases). In germline, CDR1 is MNHEY, CDR2 SVGAGI. Trimming removed 4 bases at V and 0 bases at J, with 13 bases between. The CDR3 is 16 residues long. The CDR3: CASSSPRGNSYNEQFF. CDR3 in DNA: TGTGCCAGCAGTTCCCCCCGGGGGAACTCCTACAATGAGCAGTTCTTC.

This clone was counted a few times. Here the CDR3 reads CASSARTGIGAFF. The CDR3 coding sequence is TGCGCCAGCAGTGCCAGGACAGGGATCGGAGCTTTCTTT. The chain couples TRBV10-2 to TRBJ1-1; 8 bases line up with TRBD1. CDR1 WSHSY and CDR2 SAAADI come from the germline V gene. V lost 4 bases and J lost 10; bases outside the gene matches: 8. This CDR3 is 13 amino acids long.

This chain links TRBV19 with TRBJ2-7; 12 bases are a match to TRBD2. The trim removed 4 bases at V and 4 bases at J, leaving 2 bases unmatched. CDR1 and CDR2 (germline): LNHDA, SQIVND (reference sequence). The CDR3 runs 14 residues. Written as DNA, the CDR3 is TGTGCCAGTAGTAGCGGGACTAGCGGGTACGAGCAGTACTTC. Its protein product is CASSSGTSGYEQYF. Variable domain in full (rest from reference TRBV19 and TRBJ2-7): DGGITQSPKYLFRKEGQNVTLSCEQNLNHDAMYWYRQDPGQGLRLIYYSQIVNDFQKGDIAEGYSVSREKKESFPLTVTSAQKNPTAFYLCASSSGTSGYEQYFGPGTRLTVT.

V is TRBV7-2 and J is TRBJ2-4; TRBD2 is a possible D gene (7 bases). With 0 bases removed from V and 3 bases from J, the gap between germline ends came to 12 bases. In germline, CDR1 is SGHTA, CDR2 FQGNSA. The CDR3 contains 16 residues. In DNA, the CDR3 is TGTGCCAGCAGCTTAGCGGGGGGGGCGGTCAAAAACATTCAGTACTTC. Its protein product is CASSLAGGAVKNIQYF.